The 7 T cell receptor beta chains listed next were all sequenced from one sample in a study of a mutant IDH1 vaccine in newly diagnosed glioma. The repertoire was sequenced with immunoSEQ multiplex PCR; TCRdb's copy has only in-frame clones and lacks some. Found here are tens of thousands of clones, about nine tenths of them singletons; the top ten hold around 2.4%. The time point denotes: baseline, week 1 (first vaccination visit). Treatment given: pre-vaccination baseline after standard-of-care therapy. The sequencing used PBMCs, collected from a glioma patient treated with radiotherapy, temozolomide or both. These receptors all stem from a man aged 35-49 years with glioma.

The V call is TRBV19, the J call TRBJ2-2; 7 bases agree with TRBD2. Germline V gene data show CDR1 as LNHDA and CDR2 as SQIVND (reference sequence). This CDR3 region has 14 residues. V dropped 6 bases and J dropped 5; count of bases not matched to a gene: 6. The CDR3 sequence is CASRGGSQTGELFF. The DNA of the CDR3 is TGTGCCAGTAGAGGCGGGAGCCAAACCGGGGAGCTGTTTTTT.

The gene calls are TRBV7-9 and TRBJ1-3; TRBD1 agrees at 7 bases. The CDR3 length is 15 residues. The V gene end was trimmed by 3 bases and the J gene end by 0 bases; junction bases not matched to a gene: 2. Germline CDR1 and CDR2: SEHNR and FQNEAQ (reference sequence). CDR3 sequence reads: CASSLDRSSGNTIYF. The CDR3, as DNA: TGTGCCAGCAGCTTGGACAGGAGCTCTGGAAACACCATATATTTT.

V and J are TRBV5-1 and TRBJ2-7, with D possibly matching TRBD1 (7 bases). V was pared by 2 bases and J by 4 bases, with 10 bases between. The length of the CDR3 is 13 residues. Germline V gene data show CDR1 as SGHRS and CDR2 as YFSETQ. The CDR3 DNA follows: TGCGCCAGCAGCTTCAGGGGGGAATACGAGCAGTACTTC. Its protein product is CASSFRGEYEQYF.

The chain joins TRBV27 to TRBJ1-5, with TRBD1 identical over 8 bases. Germline loops: CDR1 MNHEY, CDR2 SMNVEV (reference sequence). V shed 6 bases and J 3 bases; nucleotides not matched to a gene: 19. This CDR3 spans 19 amino acids. The chain's CDR3 is CASRRVRDRRLMDNQPQHF. The DNA for the CDR3 is TGTGCCAGCAGAAGAGTCCGGGACAGGAGGCTGATGGACAATCAGCCCCAGCATTTT.

This rearrangement joins TRBV7-2 to TRBJ2-3; 9 positions agree with TRBD2. Germline CDR1 SGHTA, CDR2 FQGNSA. Trimming removed 7 bases from V and 3 bases from J; junction bases left unmatched: 8. The CDR3 is 15 amino acids. CDR3 nucleotides: TGTGCCAGCACCATGAGTAGCGGGAGTACAGATACGCAGTATTTT. Its protein product is CASTMSSGSTDTQYF.

V usage is TRBV7-9 and J usage is TRBJ1-1; no firm D call. V was cut by 1 base and J by 2 bases, with 5 bases left in between. Germline lookup yields CDR1 SEHNR and CDR2 FQNEAQ (reference sequence). The CDR3 totals 13 residues. The CDR3 coding sequence is TGTGCCAGCAGCTTAGACGCTAACACTGAAGCTTTCTTT. It is translated as CASSLDANTEAFF.

This clone was detected a few times. V gene TRBV18 combines with J gene TRBJ1-1, with D possibly matching TRBD1 (5 bases). Germline assignment: CDR1 KGHSH and CDR2 LQKENI. The CDR3 is 14 amino acids. Trimming shortened V by 3 bases and J by 5 bases, and 13 bases separated the two germline ends. The CDR3 reads CASSPGARVTEAFF. CDR3 in DNA: TGTGCCAGCTCACCCGGGGCCCGAGTGACTGAAGCTTTCTTT.